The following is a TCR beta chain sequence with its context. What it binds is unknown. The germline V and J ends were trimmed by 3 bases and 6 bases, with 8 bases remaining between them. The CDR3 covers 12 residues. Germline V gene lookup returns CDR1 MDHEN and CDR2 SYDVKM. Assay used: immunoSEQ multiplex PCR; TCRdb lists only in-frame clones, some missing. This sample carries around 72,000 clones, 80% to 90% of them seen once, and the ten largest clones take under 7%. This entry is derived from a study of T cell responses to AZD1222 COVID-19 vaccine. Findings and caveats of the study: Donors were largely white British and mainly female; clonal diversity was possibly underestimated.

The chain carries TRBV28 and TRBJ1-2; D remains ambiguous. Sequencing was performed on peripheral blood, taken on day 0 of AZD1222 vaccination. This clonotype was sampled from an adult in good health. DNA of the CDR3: TGTGCCAGCAGTTTTAGCCCGCATGGCTACACCTTC. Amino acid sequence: CASSFSPHGYTF.